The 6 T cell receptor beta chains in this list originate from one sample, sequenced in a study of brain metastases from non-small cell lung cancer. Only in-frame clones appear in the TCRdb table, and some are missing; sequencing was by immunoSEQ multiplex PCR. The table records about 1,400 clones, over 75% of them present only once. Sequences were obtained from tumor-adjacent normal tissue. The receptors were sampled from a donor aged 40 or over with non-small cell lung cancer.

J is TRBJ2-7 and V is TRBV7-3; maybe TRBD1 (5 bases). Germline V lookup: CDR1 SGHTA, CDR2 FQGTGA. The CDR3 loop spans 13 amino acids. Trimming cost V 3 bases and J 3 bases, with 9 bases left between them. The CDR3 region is CASSLGRGYEQYF. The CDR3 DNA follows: TGTGCCAGCAGCTTGGGAAGGGGCTACGAGCAGTACTTC. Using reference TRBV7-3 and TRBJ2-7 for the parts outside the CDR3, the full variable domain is GAGVSQTPSNKVTEKGKYVELRCDPISGHTALYWYRQSLGQGPEFLIYFQGTGAADDSGLPNDRFFAVRPEGSVSTLKIQRTERGDSAVYLCASSLGRGYEQYFGPGTRLTVT.

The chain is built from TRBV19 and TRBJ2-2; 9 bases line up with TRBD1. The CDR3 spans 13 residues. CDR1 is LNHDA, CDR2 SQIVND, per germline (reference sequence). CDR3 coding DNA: TGTGCGACGGACAGGGGCGGCACCGGGGAGCTGTTTTTT. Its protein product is CATDRGGTGELFF. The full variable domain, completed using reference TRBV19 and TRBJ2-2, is DGGITQSPKYLFRKEGQNVTLSCEQNLNHDAMYWYRQDPGQGLRLIYYSQIVNDFQKGDIAEGYSVSREKKESFPLTVTSAQKNPTAFYLCATDRGGTGELFFGEGSRLTVL.

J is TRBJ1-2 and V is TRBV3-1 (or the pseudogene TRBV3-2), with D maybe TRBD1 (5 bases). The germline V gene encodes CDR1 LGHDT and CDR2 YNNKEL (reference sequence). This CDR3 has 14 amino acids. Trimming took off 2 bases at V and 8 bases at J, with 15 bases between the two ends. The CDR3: CASSQQAGSLGYTF. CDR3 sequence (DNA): TGTGCCAGCAGCCAACAGGCAGGGTCCCTCGGCTACACCTTC.

The DNA of the CDR3 is TGTGCCACCAGGGGCCCCTATAGCACAGATACGCAGTATTTT. As protein: CATRGPYSTDTQYF. The chain joins TRBV24-1 to TRBJ2-3; D remains ambiguous. CDR3 length: 14 amino acids. Trimming stripped 7 bases from V and 0 bases from J, with 10 bases between. Looked up from germline, CDR1 is KGHDR and CDR2 is SFDVKD.

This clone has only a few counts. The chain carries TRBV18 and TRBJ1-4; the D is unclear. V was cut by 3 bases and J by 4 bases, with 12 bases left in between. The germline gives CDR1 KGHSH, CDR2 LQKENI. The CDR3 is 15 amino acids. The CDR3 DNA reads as TGTGCCAGCTCACCCCAAGAGGCTTTTAATGAAAAACTGTTTTTT. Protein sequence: CASSPQEAFNEKLFF.

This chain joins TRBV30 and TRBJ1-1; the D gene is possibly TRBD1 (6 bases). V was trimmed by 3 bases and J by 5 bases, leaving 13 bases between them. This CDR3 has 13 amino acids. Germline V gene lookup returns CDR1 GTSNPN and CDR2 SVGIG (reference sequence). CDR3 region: CAWREGVSTEAFF. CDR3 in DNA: TGTGCCTGGAGAGAGGGGGTATCGACTGAAGCTTTCTTT.